The source of this TCR beta chain is a study of T cell repertoires in cytomegalovirus infection. For the study at large: Recently described HLA-C-restricted plus well-studied HLA-B-restricted CMV epitopes were used. A matching HLA type, together with CMV infection, was signaled by public TCR beta signatures.

This CDR3 is built from 15 residues. CDR1 and CDR2 (germline): MNHNY, SVGAGI (reference sequence). V lost 2 bases, J lost 8 bases, and 8 bases stayed unmatched. As regards this clonotype: Its specificity is unknown.

TCRdb independently ran MiXCR on the reads; one entry per CDR3 protein. The sample includes fewer than 1,000,000 distinct CDR3 sequences, more than 25% of them seen just once. This receptor was identified in a human donor in good health (CMV status not recorded). Some clones in this sample may be carry-over from other donors' samples. The specimen was cultured CD8+ T cells from PBMCs, collected from culture after CMV antigen stimulation. This chain joins TRBV6-6 and TRBJ2-1, with 8 nucleotides matching TRBD1. The CDR3 DNA is TGTGCCAGCAGTTACGCCGACAGGGGAGGCGATGAGCAGTTCTTC. It specifies CASSYADRGGDEQFF.